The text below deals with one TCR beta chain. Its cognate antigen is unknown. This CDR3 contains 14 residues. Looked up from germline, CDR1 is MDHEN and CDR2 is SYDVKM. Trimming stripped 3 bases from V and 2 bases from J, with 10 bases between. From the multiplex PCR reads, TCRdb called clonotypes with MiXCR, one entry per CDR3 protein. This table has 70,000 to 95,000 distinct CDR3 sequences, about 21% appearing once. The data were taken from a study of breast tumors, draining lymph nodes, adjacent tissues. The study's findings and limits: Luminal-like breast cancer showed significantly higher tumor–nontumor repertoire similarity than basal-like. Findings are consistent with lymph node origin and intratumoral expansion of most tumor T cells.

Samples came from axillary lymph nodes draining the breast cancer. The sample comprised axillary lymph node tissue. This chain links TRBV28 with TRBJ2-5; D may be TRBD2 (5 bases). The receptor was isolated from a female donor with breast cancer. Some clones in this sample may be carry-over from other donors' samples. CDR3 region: CASSFLGEQETQYF. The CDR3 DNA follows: TGTGCCAGCAGTTTTCTCGGGGAACAAGAGACCCAGTACTTC.